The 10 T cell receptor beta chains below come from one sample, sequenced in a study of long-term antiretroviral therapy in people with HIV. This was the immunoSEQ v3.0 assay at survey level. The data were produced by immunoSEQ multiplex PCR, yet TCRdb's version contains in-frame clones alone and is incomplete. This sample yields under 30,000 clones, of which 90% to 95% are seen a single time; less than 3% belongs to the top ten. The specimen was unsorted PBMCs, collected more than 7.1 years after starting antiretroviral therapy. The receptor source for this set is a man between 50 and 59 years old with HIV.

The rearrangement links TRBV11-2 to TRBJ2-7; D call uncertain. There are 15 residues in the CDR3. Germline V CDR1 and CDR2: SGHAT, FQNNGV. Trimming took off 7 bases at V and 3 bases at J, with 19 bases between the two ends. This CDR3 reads CASTPEGRVYYEQYF. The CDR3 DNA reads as TGTGCCAGCACCCCCGAAGGTAGAGTGTACTACGAGCAGTACTTC.

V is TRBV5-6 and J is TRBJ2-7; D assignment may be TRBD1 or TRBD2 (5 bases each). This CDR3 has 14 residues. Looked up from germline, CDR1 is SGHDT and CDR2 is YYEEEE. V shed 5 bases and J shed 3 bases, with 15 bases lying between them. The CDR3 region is CASSYKRGDYEQYF. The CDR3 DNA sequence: TGTGCCAGCAGTTATAAGAGGGGCGACTACGAGCAGTACTTC.

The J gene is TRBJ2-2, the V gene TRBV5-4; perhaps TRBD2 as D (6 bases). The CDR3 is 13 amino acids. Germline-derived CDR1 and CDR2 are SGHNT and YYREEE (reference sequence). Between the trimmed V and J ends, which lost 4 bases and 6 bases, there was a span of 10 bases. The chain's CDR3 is CASSLRDSGELFF. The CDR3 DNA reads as TGTGCCAGCAGCCTACGGGACTCCGGGGAGCTGTTTTTT.

The CDR3 is CASSEAQGSGYGYTF. CDR3 sequence (DNA): TGTGCCAGCAGTGAAGCGCAGGGCTCGGGCTATGGCTACACCTTC. The gene calls are TRBV2 and TRBJ1-2; D might be TRBD1 (5 bases). The V end lost 0 bases, the J end lost 4 bases, and 12 bases lay between the germline ends. The CDR3 runs 15 residues. Germline-derived CDR1 and CDR2 are SNHLY and FYNNEI.

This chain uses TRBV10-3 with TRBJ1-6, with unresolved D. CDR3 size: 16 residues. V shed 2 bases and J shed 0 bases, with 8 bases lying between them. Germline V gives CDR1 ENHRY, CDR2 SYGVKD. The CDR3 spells CAISETALSYNSPLHF. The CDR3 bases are TGTGCCATCAGTGAGACGGCCCTCTCCTATAATTCACCCCTCCACTTT.

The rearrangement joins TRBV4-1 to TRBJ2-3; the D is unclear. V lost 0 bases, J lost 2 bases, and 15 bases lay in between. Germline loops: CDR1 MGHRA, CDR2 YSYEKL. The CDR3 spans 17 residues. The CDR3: CASSQDGHISITDTQYF. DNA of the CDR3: TGCGCCAGCAGCCAAGATGGGCACATCTCCATCACAGATACGCAGTATTTT.

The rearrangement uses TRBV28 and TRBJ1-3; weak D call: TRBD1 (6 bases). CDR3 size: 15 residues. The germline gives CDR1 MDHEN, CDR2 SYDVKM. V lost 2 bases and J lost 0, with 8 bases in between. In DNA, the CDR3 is TGTGCCAGCAGTTTAGACAGGAACTCTGGAAACACCATATATTTT. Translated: CASSLDRNSGNTIYF.

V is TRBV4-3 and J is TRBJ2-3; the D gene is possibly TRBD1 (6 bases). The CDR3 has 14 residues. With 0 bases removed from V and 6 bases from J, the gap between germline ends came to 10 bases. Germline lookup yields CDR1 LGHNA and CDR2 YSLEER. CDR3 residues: CASSQDRGWDTQYF. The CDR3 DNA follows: TGCGCCAGCAGCCAAGATAGGGGGTGGGATACGCAGTATTTT.

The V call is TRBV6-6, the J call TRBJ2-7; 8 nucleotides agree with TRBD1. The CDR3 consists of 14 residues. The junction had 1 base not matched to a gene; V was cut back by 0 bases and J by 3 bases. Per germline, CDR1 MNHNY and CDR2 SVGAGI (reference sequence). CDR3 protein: CASSYSTGVYEQYF. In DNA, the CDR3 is TGTGCCAGCAGTTACTCGACAGGGGTCTACGAGCAGTACTTC.

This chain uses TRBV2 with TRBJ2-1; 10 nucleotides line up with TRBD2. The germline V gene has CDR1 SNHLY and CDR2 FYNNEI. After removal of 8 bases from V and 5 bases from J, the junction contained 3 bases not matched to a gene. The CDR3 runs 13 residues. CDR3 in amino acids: CASELAGNNEQFF. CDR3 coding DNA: TGTGCCAGCGAACTAGCGGGGAACAATGAGCAGTTCTTC.